Below, 5 T cell receptor beta chains from the same sample are listed, as sequenced in a study of blood T cell repertoires in COVID-19. TCRdb's table, derived via immunoSEQ multiplex PCR, lists solely in-frame clones and lacks some. The sample consists of 150,000 to 200,000 clones, over 75% of them appearing once. The sequenced sample consisted of peripheral blood. Source of these receptors: a man aged 70-80 years who had recovered from COVID-19.

The chain couples TRBV4-3 to TRBJ2-2, with 7 nucleotides matching TRBD1. This CDR3 spans 17 amino acids. Germline values: CDR1 LGHNA, CDR2 YSLEER. The V gene end was trimmed by 1 base and the J gene end by 0 bases; junction bases not matched to a gene: 5. This CDR3 is CASSQAPGTANTGELFF. CDR3 coding DNA: TGCGCCAGCAGCCAAGCTCCCGGGACAGCGAACACCGGGGAGCTGTTTTTT.

This clone was counted only a few times. V gene TRBV19 combines with J gene TRBJ2-7; 7 bases map to TRBD2. Germline trimming cut 2 bases from V and 2 bases from J; bases unmatched to any gene: 3. CDR1 and CDR2 (germline): LNHDA, SQIVND (reference sequence). The length of the CDR3 is 14 residues. CDR3 protein: CASSINGGTYEQYF. CDR3 in DNA: TGTGCCAGTAGTATAAACGGGGGGACCTACGAGCAGTACTTC.

This chain links TRBV7-8 with TRBJ2-6, with D perhaps matching TRBD1 (5 bases). V lost 1 base and J 3 bases, leaving 19 bases between the germline ends. Germline values: CDR1 SGHVS, CDR2 FQNEAQ. This CDR3 has 19 residues. In DNA, the CDR3 is TGTGCCAGCAGCTTAGAGGCAGGGTTAACGATAGGTGGGGCCAACGTCCTGACTTTC. The encoded protein is CASSLEAGLTIGGANVLTF.

The chain couples TRBV20-1 to TRBJ1-1; 7 bases are shared with TRBD1. The V segment lost 3 bases and the J segment 5 bases; nucleotides outside the gene matches: 9. This CDR3 has 14 amino acids. In germline, CDR1 is DFQATT, CDR2 SNEGSKA (reference sequence). The CDR3: CSASDRVGITEAFF. CDR3 bases: TGCAGTGCTAGTGACAGGGTCGGTATAACTGAAGCTTTCTTT.

V usage is TRBV12-3 or TRBV12-4 and J usage is TRBJ2-7, with unresolved D. Trimming took 2 bases from V and 0 from J, leaving 5 bases between them. The CDR3 sequence is 13 residues long. CDR3 sequence (DNA): TGTGCCAGCAGTTTAACAGACTCCTACGAGCAGTACTTC. The encoded protein is CASSLTDSYEQYF.